The 17 T cell receptor beta chains presented below share a single source sample, sequenced in a study of T cell responses to AZD1222 COVID-19 vaccine. Produced via immunoSEQ multiplex PCR; TCRdb's table is partial and in-frame only. The sample carries more than 70,000 clones, over 80% recorded once. This specimen was peripheral blood, taken on day 0 of AZD1222 vaccination. The receptors come from an adult in good health.

This chain joins TRBV27 and TRBJ2-5; no clear D. There are 11 residues in the CDR3. The germline V gene encodes CDR1 MNHEY and CDR2 SMNVEV (reference sequence). Between the trimmed V and J ends, which lost 6 bases and 3 bases, there was a span of 5 bases. The CDR3: CASRREETQYF. As DNA, the CDR3 is TGTGCCAGCAGAAGGGAAGAGACCCAGTACTTC.

This sequence joins TRBV27 and TRBJ1-3, with D possibly matching TRBD1 (6 bases). Germline assignment: CDR1 MNHEY and CDR2 SMNVEV (reference sequence). The CDR3 has 16 amino acids. Trimming took off 3 bases at V and 0 bases at J, with 12 bases between the two ends. CDR3 region: CASSFLGGGSGNTIYF. The DNA of the CDR3 is TGTGCCAGCAGTTTTTTGGGAGGGGGCTCTGGAAACACCATATATTTT.

The rearrangement uses TRBV18 and TRBJ1-5; D call uncertain. The CDR3 is 15 residues long. The V end lost 2 bases, the J end lost 0 bases, and 8 bases lay between the germline ends. The germline V gene encodes CDR1 KGHSH and CDR2 LQKENI. The CDR3 region is CASSPIGYSNQPQHF. The CDR3 DNA reads TGTGCCAGCTCACCAATAGGTTATAGCAATCAGCCCCAGCATTTT.

The V and J genes are TRBV7-3 and TRBJ1-6; no definite D call. V was shortened by 5 bases and J by 4 bases, with 15 bases between the two germline ends. Germline V gene lookup returns CDR1 SGHTA and CDR2 FQGTGA. The CDR3 has 16 amino acids. The CDR3 DNA is TGTGCCAGCAGCCCCCCGGACGGGCCGTATAATTCACCCCTCCACTTT. Encoded protein: CASSPPDGPYNSPLHF.

The chain recombines TRBV6-5 with TRBJ1-4; no definite D call. Per germline, CDR1 MNHEY and CDR2 SVGAGI. Trimming took off 6 bases at V and 5 bases at J, with 7 bases between the two ends. The CDR3 is 12 residues long. The CDR3 is CASRGLNEKLFF. The CDR3 nucleotides read TGTGCCAGCAGGGGTTTAAATGAAAAACTGTTTTTT.

The J gene is TRBJ1-5, the V gene TRBV28; 9 nucleotides align to TRBD1. CDR3 length: 16 residues. Germline-derived CDR1 and CDR2 are MDHEN and SYDVKM. With 3 bases clipped from V and 7 bases from J, the junction kept 10 bases outside the gene matches. The CDR3 DNA reads TGTGCCAGCAGTTTTCCGGCGGGACAGGGAGGGCAGCCCCAGCATTTT. It codes for CASSFPAGQGGQPQHF.

The chain combines TRBV16 with TRBJ2-1; maybe TRBD1 (5 bases). Germline V gene data show CDR1 as KGHSY and CDR2 as FQNENV. There are 12 residues in the CDR3. The germline V and J ends were trimmed by 4 bases and 5 bases, with 6 bases remaining between them. CDR3 coding DNA: TGTGCCAGCAGCCTAGGGGACAATGAGCAGTTCTTC. Protein product: CASSLGDNEQFF.

This rearrangement joins TRBV10-3 to TRBJ2-3; 8 positions agree with TRBD2. The CDR3 is made up of 14 amino acids. V gave up 6 bases and J gave up 3 bases; unmatched junction bases: 5. Germline CDR1 and CDR2: ENHRY and SYGVKD. The CDR3 bases are TGTGCCATCAGAACGGGACTAGATACAGATACGCAGTATTTT. Translation gives CAIRTGLDTDTQYF.

The chain employs TRBV5-8 and TRBJ2-3, with D perhaps matching TRBD2 (5 bases). There are 18 residues in the CDR3. V lost 2 bases and J lost 2, with 21 bases in between. Germline V gene lookup returns CDR1 SGHTS and CDR2 YDEGEE. The CDR3: CASSFPDFDPSSTDTQYF. The CDR3 nucleotides are TGTGCCAGCAGCTTCCCGGACTTCGACCCTTCCTCCACAGATACGCAGTATTTT.

This chain joins TRBV24-1 and TRBJ2-5; 8 bases are a match to TRBD1. CDR3 length: 14 amino acids. Germline CDR1 is KGHDR and CDR2 is SFDVKD. Unmatched junction bases numbered 5, after V lost 4 bases and J lost 5 bases. The CDR3 here is CATSEAGGTETQYF. The CDR3 DNA sequence: TGTGCCACCAGTGAGGCAGGGGGCACGGAGACCCAGTACTTC.

The J gene is TRBJ1-1, the V gene TRBV5-5; D is ambiguous. Germline V gene data show CDR1 as SGHKS and CDR2 as YYEKEE (reference sequence). Deletions cut 0 bases from V and 4 bases from J, with 10 bases between. The CDR3 extends over 14 amino acids. CDR3 residues: CASSLDAWGTEAFF. The DNA of the CDR3 is TGTGCCAGCAGCTTGGACGCCTGGGGCACTGAAGCTTTCTTT.

The V and J genes are TRBV27 and TRBJ2-5, with 13 bases lining up with TRBD2. The CDR3 is made up of 16 amino acids. CDR1 is MNHEY, CDR2 SMNVEV, per germline (reference sequence). J was trimmed by 4 bases and V by 1 base; bases with no gene match: 3. The CDR3 here is CASSLYGLAGVETQYF. The CDR3 nucleotides are TGTGCCAGCAGTTTATATGGACTAGCGGGAGTAGAGACCCAGTACTTC.

There are a few counts of this clone. CDR3 in amino acids: CASRKYYGTEGKLFF. CDR3 sequence (DNA): TGTGCCAGTAGAAAATACTACGGGACAGAGGGAAAACTGTTTTTT. The chain employs TRBV19 and TRBJ1-4; TRBD1 aligns across 7 bases. CDR1 and CDR2 from the germline V gene are LNHDA and SQIVND (reference sequence). The CDR3 extends over 15 amino acids. Trimming removed 6 bases from V and 10 bases from J; junction bases left unmatched: 14.

This rearrangement joins TRBV7-9 to TRBJ1-2, with TRBD1 identical over 7 bases. The ends lost 5 bases at V and 6 bases at J; junction bases unmatched: 3. Germline CDR1 is SEHNR and CDR2 is FQNEAQ (reference sequence). The length of the CDR3 is 12 residues. CDR3 nucleotides: TGTGCCAGCAGCCTGGGACAGAATGGCTACACCTTC. As protein: CASSLGQNGYTF. The variable domain in full, completed from reference TRBV7-9 and TRBJ1-2, reads DTGVSQNPRHKITKRGQNVTFRCDPISEHNRLYWYRQTLGQGPEFLTYFQNEAQLEKSRLLSDRFSAERPKGSFSTLEIQRTEQGDSAMYLCASSLGQNGYTFGSGTRLTVV.

The rearrangement links TRBV9 to TRBJ2-3; the D is unclear. The CDR3 extends over 15 amino acids. V was shortened by 0 bases and J by 2 bases, with 10 bases between the two germline ends. Germline CDR1 SGDLS, CDR2 YYNGEE. The DNA for the CDR3 is TGTGCCAGCAGCGTAGTTCCTCAAAACACAGATACGCAGTATTTT. Residues: CASSVVPQNTDTQYF.

The CDR3 spells CASNDPGTGAYEQYF. The CDR3 nucleotides read TGCGCCAGCAATGATCCCGGGACAGGAGCCTACGAGCAGTACTTC. The rearrangement links TRBV10-1 to TRBJ2-7; TRBD1 agrees at 8 bases. CDR3 size: 15 residues. The germline CDR1 and CDR2 sequences are WNHNN and SYGVQD (reference sequence). The J segment lost 2 bases and the V segment lost 7 bases, leaving 10 bases of the junction unmatched.

A few counts support this clone. This rearrangement joins TRBV2 to TRBJ2-1; 9 bases agree with TRBD2. The CDR3 extends over 13 amino acids. Germline CDR1 reads SNHLY; CDR2 reads FYNNEI. CDR3 DNA sequence: TGTGAAAGTTGTAGCGGGAGTGGGTATGAGCAGTTCTTC. This translates into CESCSGSGYEQFF. Drawing the rest from reference TRBV2 and TRBJ2-1, the complete variable domain is EPEVTQTPSHQVTQMGQEVILRCVPISNHLYFYWYRQILGQKVEFLVSFYNNEISEKSEIFDDQFSVERPDGSNFTLKIRSTKLEDSAMYFCESCSGSGYEQFFGPGTRLTVL.